This TCR beta chain was profiled in a study of T-cell reconstitution after alpha-beta-depleted transplantation in children (dated by TCRdb to 2016 to 2017). Study-wide context: The study quantitatively tracked T-cell immune reconstitution after TCRalphabeta/CD19-depleted allogeneic hematopoietic cell transplantation in children using TCR repertoire profiling.

What this sample's treatment or condition label stands for: allogeneic hematopoietic cell transplantation with graft depleted of TCRalphabeta T cells and CD19 B cells. The children who served as transplant recipients had been given grafts of TCRalphabeta/CD19-depleted allogeneic hematopoietic cells. Comment on this clonotype: This clone's antigen is unknown. No much larger clonotype is one base removed from it; base qualities were not supplied.

CDR1 MNHEY and CDR2 SMNVEV were looked up in the germline V gene (reference sequence). Deletion took 5 bases off V and 8 bases off J, with a span of 10 bases between the germline ends. Including the terminal cysteine and phenylalanine, the CDR3 comprises 13 residues. The only DNA kept is the CDR3, 39 bases in frame from the first base. Findings and caveats that apply to the study as a whole: Hyperexpanded clone frequencies declined over subsequent months; after one year, T-cell counts and TCRbeta diversity were mostly attributed to newly produced T cells. The apparently early recovery of alphabetaT-cell counts about two months after transplant reportedly depended on only several hundred rapidly expanded clones that came from non-depleted graft cells. In some patients, high TCRbeta diversity at day 60 was attributed to recipient T cells and intrathymic progenitors that had survived conditioning.

Libraries came from PCR. Sequencing took place on an Illumina HiSeq 2500. Molecular barcoding was employed in the preparation of TCR libraries, with unique molecular identifiers being used to normalize TCRbeta repertoire quantification. TCRdb reprocessing: public reads trimmed at Q25 with fastp, clones called with MiXCR, in-frame beta chains kept. Rows with one shared CDR3 protein collapse into an entry with the most common genes and DNA. For this sample the table gives fewer than 550,000 distinct CDR3 sequences, of which about 10% were detected only once. The ten largest clones take up 12% to 15% of the sample.

The sequence is built from TRBV27 and TRBJ2-6; no confident D gene assignment can be made. The sample was PBMCs, mostly from graft donor cells, taken 180 days after TCRalphabeta/CD19-depleted stem cell transplant. The TCR comes from a female patient aged 2-15 years who had a stem cell transplant for aplastic anemia, so the T cells may come from the graft donor. The CDR3 protein sequence reads: CASSLSRPNVLTF. The sequence in DNA is TGTGCCAGCAGTCTCTCACGACCCAACGTCCTGACTTTC.